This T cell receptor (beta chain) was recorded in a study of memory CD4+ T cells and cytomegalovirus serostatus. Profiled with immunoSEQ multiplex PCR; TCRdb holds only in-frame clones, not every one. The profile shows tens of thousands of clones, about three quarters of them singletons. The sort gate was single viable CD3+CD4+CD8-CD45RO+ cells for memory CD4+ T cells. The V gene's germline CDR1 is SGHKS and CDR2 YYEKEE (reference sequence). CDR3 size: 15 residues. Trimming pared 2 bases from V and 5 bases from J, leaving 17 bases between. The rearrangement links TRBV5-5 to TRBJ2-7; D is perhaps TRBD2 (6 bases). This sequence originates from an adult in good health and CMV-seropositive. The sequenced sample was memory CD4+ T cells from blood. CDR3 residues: CASSFRFVGGHEQYF. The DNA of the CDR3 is TGTGCCAGCAGCTTTCGATTTGTGGGAGGCCACGAGCAGTACTTC. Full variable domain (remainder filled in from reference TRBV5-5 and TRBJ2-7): DAGVTQSPTHLIKTRGQQVTLRCSPISGHKSVSWYQQVLGQGPQFIFQYYEKEERGRGNFPDRFSARQFPNYSSELNVNALLLGDSALYLCASSFRFVGGHEQYFGPGTRLTVT.